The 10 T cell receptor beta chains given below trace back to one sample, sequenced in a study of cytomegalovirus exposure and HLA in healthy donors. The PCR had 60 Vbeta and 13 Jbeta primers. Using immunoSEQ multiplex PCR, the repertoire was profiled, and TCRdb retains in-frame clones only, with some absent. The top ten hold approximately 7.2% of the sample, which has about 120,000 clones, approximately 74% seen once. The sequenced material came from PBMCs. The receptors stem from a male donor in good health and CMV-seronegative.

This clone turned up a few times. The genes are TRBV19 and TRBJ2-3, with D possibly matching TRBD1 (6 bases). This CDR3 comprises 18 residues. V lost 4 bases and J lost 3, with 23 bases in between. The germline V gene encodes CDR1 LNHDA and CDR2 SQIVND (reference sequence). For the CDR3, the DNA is TGTGCCAGTAGTACCCCTATATGGACAGTAGGGGAGACAGATACGCAGTATTTT. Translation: CASSTPIWTVGETDTQYF.

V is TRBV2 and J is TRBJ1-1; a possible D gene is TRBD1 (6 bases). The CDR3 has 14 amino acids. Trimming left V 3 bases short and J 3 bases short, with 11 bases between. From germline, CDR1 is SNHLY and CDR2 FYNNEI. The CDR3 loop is CASSDRQGHTEAFF. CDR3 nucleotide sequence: TGTGCCAGCAGTGATAGGCAGGGGCACACTGAAGCTTTCTTT.

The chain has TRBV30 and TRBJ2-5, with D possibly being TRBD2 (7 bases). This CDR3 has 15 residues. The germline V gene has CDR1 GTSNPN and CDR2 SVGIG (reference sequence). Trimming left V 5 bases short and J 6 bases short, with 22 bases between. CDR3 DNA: TGTGCCTGGGACGCTGGGAGGGGGAGAGTAAAGACCCAGTACTTC. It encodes CAWDAGRGRVKTQYF.

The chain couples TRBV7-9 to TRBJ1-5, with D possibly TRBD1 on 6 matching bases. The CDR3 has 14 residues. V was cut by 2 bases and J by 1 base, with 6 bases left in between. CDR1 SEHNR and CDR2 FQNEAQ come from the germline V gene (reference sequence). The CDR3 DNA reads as TGTGCCAGCAGCTTAACAGGGAGCAATCAGCCCCAGCATTTT. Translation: CASSLTGSNQPQHF.

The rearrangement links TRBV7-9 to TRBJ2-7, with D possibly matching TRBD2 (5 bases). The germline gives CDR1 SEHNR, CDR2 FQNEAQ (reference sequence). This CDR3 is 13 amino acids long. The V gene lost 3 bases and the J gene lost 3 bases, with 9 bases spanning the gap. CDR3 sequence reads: CASSLTGIYEQYF. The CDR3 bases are TGTGCCAGCAGCTTGACGGGAATCTACGAGCAGTACTTC.

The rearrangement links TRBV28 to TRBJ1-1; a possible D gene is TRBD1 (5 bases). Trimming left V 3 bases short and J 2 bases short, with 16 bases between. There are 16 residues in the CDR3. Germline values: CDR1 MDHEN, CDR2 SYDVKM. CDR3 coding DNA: TGTGCCAGCAGTTTGGTGACAGTTTCTCCAAACACTGAAGCTTTCTTT. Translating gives CASSLVTVSPNTEAFF.

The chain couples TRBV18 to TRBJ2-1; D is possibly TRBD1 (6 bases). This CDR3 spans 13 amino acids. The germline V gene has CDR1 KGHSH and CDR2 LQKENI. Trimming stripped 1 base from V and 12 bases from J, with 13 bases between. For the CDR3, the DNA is TGTGCCAGCTCACCACTGGACAGTCAAGGGCAGTTCTTC. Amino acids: CASSPLDSQGQFF.

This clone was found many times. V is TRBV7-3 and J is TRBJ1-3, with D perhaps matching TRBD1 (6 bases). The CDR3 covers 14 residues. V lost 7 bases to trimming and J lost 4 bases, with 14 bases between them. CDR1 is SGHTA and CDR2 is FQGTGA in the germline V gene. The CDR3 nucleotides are TGTGCCAGCATGAAGGGGGATTTGGGAAACACCATATATTTT. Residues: CASMKGDLGNTIYF.

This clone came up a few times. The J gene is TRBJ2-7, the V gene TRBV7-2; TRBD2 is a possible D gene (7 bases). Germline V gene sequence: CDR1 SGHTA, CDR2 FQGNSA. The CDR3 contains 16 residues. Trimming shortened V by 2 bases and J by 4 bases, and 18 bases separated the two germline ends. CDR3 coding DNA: TGTGCCAGCAGCTTAAGGGGGGGGGACCTATCATACGAGCAGTACTTC. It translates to CASSLRGGDLSYEQYF.

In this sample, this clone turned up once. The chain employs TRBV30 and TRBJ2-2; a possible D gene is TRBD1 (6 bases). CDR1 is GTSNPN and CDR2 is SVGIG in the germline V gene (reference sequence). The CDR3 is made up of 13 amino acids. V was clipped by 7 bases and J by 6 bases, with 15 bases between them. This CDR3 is CALKGAGAGELFF. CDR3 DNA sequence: TGTGCCTTGAAGGGAGCAGGGGCCGGGGAGCTGTTTTTT. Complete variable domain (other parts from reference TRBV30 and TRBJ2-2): SQTIHQWPATLVQPVGSPLSLECTVEGTSNPNLYWYRQAAGRGLQLLFYSVGIGQISSEVPQNLSASRPQDRQFILSSKKLLLSDSGFYLCALKGAGAGELFFGEGSRLTVL.